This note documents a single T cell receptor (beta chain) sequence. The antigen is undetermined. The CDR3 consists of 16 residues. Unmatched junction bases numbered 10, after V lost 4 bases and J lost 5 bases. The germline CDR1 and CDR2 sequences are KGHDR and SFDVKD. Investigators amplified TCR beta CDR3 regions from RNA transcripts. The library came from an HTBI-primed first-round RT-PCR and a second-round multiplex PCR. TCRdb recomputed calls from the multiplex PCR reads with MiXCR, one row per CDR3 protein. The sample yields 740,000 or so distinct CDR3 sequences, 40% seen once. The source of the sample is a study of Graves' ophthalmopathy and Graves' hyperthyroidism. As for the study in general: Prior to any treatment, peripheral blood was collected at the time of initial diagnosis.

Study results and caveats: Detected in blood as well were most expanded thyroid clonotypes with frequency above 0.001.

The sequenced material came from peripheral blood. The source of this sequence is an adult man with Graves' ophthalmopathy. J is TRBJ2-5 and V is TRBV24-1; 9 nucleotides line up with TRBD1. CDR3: CATSDRDRARQETQYF. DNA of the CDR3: TGTGCCACCAGTGACCGGGACAGGGCACGTCAGGAGACCCAGTACTTC.